This TCR beta chain was recovered during a study of CD8 T cells in Susac syndrome. Germline loops: CDR1 MNHEY, CDR2 SMNVEV (reference sequence). The ends lost 7 bases at V and 0 bases at J; junction bases unmatched: 8. This CDR3 is built from 17 residues. With random hexamers, roughly 0.45 to 1 ug RNA was reverse transcribed. TCRdb processed the immunoSEQ multiplex PCR reads anew with MiXCR; each CDR3 protein has one entry. The profile shows under 200,000 distinct CDR3 sequences, 85% to 95% of them singletons. This sequence originates from a human donor with Susac syndrome. The specimen sequenced was CD4+ T cells from PBMCs. V usage is TRBV27 and J usage is TRBJ2-6, with 8 bases aligning to TRBD1. The CDR3 reads CASNRQGSSSGANVLTF. CDR3 nucleotides: TGTGCCAGCAACCGACAGGGGTCCTCCTCTGGGGCCAACGTCCTGACTTTC.